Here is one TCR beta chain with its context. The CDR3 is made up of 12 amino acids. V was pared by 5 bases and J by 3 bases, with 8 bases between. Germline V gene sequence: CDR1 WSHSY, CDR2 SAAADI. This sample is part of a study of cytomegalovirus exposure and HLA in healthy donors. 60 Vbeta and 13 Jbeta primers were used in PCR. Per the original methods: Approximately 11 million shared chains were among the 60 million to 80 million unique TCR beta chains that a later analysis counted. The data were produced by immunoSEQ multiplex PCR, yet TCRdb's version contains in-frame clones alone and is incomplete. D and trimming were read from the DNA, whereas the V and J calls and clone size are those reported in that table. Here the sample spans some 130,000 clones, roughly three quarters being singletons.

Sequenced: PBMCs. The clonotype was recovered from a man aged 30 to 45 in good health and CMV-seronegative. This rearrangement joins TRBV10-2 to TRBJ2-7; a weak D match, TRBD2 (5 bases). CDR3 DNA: TGCGCCAGCAGTCCTAGCAACTACGAGCAGTACTTC. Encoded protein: CASSPSNYEQYF.